The present T cell receptor beta chain was sequenced within a study of PD-1 blockade in classical Hodgkin lymphoma. V gave up 6 bases and J gave up 6 bases, with 17 bases separating them. CDR3 size: 15 residues. The germline CDR1 and CDR2 sequences are MDHEN and SYDVKM. A note on this clone: The target antigen is unknown.

Notes on the study in general: Complete responders had baseline diversity similar to newly diagnosed patients.

Data came from immunoSEQ multiplex PCR; TCRdb stores just in-frame clones and leaves some out. The table records approximately 9,500 clones, about 79% of them present only once. There was relapse after autologous stem cell transplantation in every patient, and there was variation in brentuximab vedotin exposure. By magnetic negative selection, CD4+ T cells were purified from thawed PBMCs. The chain couples TRBV28 to TRBJ1-4; perhaps TRBD1 as D (5 bases). The sequences come from CD4+ T cells from blood, collected at baseline. This clonotype was obtained from a human donor with classical Hodgkin lymphoma. DNA of the CDR3: TGTGCCAGCAGCACACCTCTCGGGGGGTATGAAAAACTGTTTTTT. Residues: CASSTPLGGYEKLFF.